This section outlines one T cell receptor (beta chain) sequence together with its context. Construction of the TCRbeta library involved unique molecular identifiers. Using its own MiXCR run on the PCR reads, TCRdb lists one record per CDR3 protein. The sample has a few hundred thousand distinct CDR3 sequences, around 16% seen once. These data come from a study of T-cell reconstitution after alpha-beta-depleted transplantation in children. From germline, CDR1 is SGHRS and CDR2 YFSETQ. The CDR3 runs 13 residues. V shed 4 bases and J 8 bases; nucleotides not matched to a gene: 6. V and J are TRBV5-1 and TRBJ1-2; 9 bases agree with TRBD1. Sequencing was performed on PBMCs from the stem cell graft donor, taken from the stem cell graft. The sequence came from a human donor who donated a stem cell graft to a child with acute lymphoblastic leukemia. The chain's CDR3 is CASSRQGDIGYTF. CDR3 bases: TGCGCCAGCAGCCGACAGGGGGATATCGGCTACACCTTC.